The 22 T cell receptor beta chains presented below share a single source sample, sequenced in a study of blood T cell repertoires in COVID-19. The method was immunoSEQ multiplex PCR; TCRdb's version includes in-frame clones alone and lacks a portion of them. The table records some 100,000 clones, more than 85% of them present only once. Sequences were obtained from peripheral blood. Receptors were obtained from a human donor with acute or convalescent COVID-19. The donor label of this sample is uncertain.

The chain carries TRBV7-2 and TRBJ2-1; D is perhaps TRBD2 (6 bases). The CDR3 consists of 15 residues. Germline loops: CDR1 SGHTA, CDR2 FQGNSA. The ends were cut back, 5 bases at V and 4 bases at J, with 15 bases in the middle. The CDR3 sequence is CASSASAGRYNEQFF. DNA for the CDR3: TGTGCCAGCAGCGCGTCGGCGGGACGTTACAATGAGCAGTTCTTC. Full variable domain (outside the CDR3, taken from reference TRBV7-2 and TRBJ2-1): GAGVSQSPSNKVTEKGKDVELRCDPISGHTALYWYRQSLGQGLEFLIYFQGNSAPDKSGLPSDRFSAERTGGSVSTLTIQRTQQEDSAVYLCASSASAGRYNEQFFGPGTRLTVL.

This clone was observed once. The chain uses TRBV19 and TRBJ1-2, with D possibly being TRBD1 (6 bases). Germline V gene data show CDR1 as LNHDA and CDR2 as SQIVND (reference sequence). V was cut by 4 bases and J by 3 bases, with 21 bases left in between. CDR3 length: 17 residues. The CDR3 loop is CASSKDREYPSHYGYTF. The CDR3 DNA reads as TGTGCCAGTAGTAAGGACAGAGAGTACCCAAGTCACTATGGCTACACCTTC.

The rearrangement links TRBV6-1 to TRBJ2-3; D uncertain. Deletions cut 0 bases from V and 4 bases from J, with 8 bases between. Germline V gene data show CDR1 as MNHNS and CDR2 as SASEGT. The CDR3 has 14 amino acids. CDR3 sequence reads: CASSEAFAADTQYF. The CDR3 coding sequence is TGTGCCAGCAGTGAAGCTTTCGCGGCAGATACGCAGTATTTT.

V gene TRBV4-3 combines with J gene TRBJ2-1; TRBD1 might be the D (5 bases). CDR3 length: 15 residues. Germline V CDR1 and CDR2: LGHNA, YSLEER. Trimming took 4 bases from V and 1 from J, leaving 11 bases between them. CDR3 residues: CASSLDTSSYNEQFF. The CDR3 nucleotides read TGCGCCAGCAGCCTGGACACCTCTTCCTACAATGAGCAGTTCTTC.

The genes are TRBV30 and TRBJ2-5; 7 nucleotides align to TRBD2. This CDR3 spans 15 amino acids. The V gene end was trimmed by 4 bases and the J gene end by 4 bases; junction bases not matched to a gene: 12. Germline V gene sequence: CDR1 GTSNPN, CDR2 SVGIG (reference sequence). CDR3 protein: CAWTKTTSRIETQYF. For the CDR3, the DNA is TGTGCCTGGACCAAAACGACTAGCAGGATAGAGACCCAGTACTTC.

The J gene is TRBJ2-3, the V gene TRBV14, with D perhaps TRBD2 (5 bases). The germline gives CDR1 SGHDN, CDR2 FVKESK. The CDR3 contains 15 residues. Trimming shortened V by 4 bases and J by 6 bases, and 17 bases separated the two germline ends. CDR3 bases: TGTGCCAGCAGCCTCCTAGCCACCGTGGGGGATACGCAGTATTTT. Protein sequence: CASSLLATVGDTQYF. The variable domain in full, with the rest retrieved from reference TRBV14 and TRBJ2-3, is EAGVTQFPSHSVIEKGQTVTLRCDPISGHDNLYWYRRVMGKEIKFLLHFVKESKQDESGMPNNRFLAERTGGTYSTLKVQPAELEDSGVYFCASSLLATVGDTQYFGPGTRLTVL.

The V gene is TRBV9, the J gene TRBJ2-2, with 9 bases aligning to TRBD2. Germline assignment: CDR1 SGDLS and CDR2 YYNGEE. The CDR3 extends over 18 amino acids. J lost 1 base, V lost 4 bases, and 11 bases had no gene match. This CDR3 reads CASSRTGTSRLNTGELFF. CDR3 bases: TGTGCCAGCAGCCGAACCGGGACTAGCAGACTGAACACCGGGGAGCTGTTTTTT.

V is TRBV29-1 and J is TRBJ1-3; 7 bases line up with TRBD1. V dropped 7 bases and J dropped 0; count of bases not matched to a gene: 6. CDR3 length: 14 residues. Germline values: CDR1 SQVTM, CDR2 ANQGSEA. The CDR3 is CSGATGSSGNTIYF. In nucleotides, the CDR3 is TGCAGCGGGGCGACAGGGAGCTCTGGAAACACCATATATTTT.

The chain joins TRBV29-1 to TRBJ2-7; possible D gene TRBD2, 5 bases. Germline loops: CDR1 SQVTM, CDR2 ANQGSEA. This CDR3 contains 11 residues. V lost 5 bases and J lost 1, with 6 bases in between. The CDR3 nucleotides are TGCAGCGTTAGGAGGTCCTACGAGCAGTACTTC. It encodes CSVRRSYEQYF.

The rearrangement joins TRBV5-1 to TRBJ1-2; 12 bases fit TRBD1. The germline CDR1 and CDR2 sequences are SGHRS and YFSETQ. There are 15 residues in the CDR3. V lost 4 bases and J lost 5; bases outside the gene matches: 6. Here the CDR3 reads CASSTPGQGAYGYTF. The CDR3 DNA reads TGCGCCAGCAGCACCCCGGGACAGGGGGCTTATGGCTACACCTTC.

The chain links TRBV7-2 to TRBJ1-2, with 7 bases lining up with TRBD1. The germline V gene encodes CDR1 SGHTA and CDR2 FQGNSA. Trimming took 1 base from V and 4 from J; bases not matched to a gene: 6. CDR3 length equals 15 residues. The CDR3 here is CASSLGPDRAYGYTF. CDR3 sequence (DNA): TGTGCCAGCAGCTTAGGACCCGACAGGGCCTATGGCTACACCTTC.

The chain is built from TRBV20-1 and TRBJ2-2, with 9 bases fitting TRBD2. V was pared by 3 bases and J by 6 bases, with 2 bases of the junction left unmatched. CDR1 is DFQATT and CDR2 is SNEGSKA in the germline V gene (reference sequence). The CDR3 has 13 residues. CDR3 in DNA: TGCAGTGCTAGTCCTAGCGGGGCCGGGGAGCTGTTTTTT. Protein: CSASPSGAGELFF.

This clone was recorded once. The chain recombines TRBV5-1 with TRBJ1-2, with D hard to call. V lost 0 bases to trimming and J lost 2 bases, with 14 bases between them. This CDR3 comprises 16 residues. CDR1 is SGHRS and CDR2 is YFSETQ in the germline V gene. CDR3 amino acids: CASSLAPGIDNYGYTF. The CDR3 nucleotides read TGCGCCAGCAGCTTGGCCCCGGGGATAGACAACTATGGCTACACCTTC.

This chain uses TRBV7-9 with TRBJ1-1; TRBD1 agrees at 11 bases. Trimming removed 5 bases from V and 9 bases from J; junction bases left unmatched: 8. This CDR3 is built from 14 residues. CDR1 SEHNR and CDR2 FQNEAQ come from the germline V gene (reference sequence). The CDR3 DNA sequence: TGTGCCAGCAGCGGGACAGGGGGGAGCCCTAAAGCTTTCTTT. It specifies CASSGTGGSPKAFF.

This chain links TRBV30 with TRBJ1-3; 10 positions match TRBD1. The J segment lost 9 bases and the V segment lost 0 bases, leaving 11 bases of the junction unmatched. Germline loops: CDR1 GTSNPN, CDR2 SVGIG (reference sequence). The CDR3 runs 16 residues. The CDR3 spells CAWSVFGTGVPSTIYF. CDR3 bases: TGTGCCTGGAGTGTATTCGGGACAGGGGTCCCCAGCACCATATATTTT.

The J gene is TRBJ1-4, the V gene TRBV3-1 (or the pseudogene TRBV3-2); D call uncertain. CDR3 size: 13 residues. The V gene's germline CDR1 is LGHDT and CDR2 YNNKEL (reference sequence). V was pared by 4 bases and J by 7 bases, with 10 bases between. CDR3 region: CASSPGFSEKLFF. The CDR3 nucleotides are TGTGCCAGCAGCCCCGGGTTTAGTGAAAAACTGTTTTTT.

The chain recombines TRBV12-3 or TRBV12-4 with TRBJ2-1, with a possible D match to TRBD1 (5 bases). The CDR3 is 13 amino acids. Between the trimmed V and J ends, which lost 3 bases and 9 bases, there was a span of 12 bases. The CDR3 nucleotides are TGTGCCAGCAGTTTCAAAGGGGATAGTGAGCAGTTCTTC. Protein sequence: CASSFKGDSEQFF.

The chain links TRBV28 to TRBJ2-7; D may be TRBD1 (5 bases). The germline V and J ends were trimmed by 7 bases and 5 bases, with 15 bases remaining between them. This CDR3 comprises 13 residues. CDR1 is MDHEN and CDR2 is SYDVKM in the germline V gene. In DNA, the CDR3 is TGTGCCAGCACCATAGGACATGTCAACGAGCAGTACTTC. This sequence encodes CASTIGHVNEQYF.

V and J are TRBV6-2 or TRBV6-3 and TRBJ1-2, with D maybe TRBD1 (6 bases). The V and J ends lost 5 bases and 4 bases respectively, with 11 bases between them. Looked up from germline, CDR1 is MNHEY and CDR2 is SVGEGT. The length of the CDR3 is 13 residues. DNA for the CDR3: TGTGCCAGCAGTCAGGGGTCGTTCTATGGCTACACCTTC. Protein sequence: CASSQGSFYGYTF.

CDR3 sequence reads: CASSWGQGTQYF. DNA of the CDR3: TGTGCCAGCAGTTGGGGACAGGGTACGCAGTATTTT. The chain has TRBV12-3 or TRBV12-4 and TRBJ2-3; 9 nucleotides agree with TRBD1. Germline trimming cut 4 bases from V and 8 bases from J; bases unmatched to any gene: 1. The CDR3 is 12 amino acids.

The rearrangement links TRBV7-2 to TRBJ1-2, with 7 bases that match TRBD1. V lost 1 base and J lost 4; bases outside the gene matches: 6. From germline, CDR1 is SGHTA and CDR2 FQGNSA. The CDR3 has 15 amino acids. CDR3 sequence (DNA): TGTGCCAGCAGCTTAGGATGGGACAGATTCTATGGCTACACCTTC. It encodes CASSLGWDRFYGYTF. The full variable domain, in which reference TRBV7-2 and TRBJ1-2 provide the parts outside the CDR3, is GAGVSQSPSNKVTEKGKDVELRCDPISGHTALYWYRQSLGQGLEFLIYFQGNSAPDKSGLPSDRFSAERTGGSVSTLTIQRTQQEDSAVYLCASSLGWDRFYGYTFGSGTRLTVV.

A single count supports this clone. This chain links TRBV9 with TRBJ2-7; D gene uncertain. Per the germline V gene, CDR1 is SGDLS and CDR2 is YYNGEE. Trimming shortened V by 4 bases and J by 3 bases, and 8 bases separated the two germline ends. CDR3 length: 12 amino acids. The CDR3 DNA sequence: TGTGCCAGCAGCCCCCGCGACTACGAGCAGTACTTC. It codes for CASSPRDYEQYF.